The rows below give T cell receptor beta chains drawn from one sample of a study of PD-L1 blockade in urothelial cancer. The data were produced by immunoSEQ multiplex PCR, yet TCRdb's version contains in-frame clones alone and is incomplete. The table shows roughly 60,000 clones, with roughly four fifths occurring only once. Source: PBMCs, taken around atezolizumab (anti-PD-L1) treatment. The receptors come from an older man with urothelial cancer. Each CDR3 is given with its conserved first and last residue. The D gene is left open where the match is weak. Some rows mark clone size as missing; the rest say once, few, many or name a class of expanded clone.

TRBD1,NA,TRBV19,TRBJ1-1,15,CASSPRDRGNTEAFF,TGTGCCAGTAGTCCCCGGGACAGGGGCAACACTGAAGCTTTCTTT
TRBD2,NA,TRBV9,TRBJ2-1,16,CASSVAGTSGSDEQFF,TGTGCCAGCAGCGTAGCGGGGACTAGCGGGAGTGATGAGCAGTTCTTC
NA,NA,TRBV6-5,TRBJ2-6,15,CASSRTHSGANVLTF,TGTGCCAGCAGTCGAACTCACTCTGGGGCCAACGTCCTGACTTTC
NA,NA,TRBV9,TRBJ2-2,13,CASSAVSTGELFF,TGTGCCAGCAGCGCGGTGTCCACCGGGGAGCTGTTTTTT
NA,few,TRBV7-9,TRBJ1-2,12,CASSSDFLGYTF,TGTGCCAGCAGCTCCGACTTTTTGGGCTACACCTTC
TRBD1,NA,TRBV19,TRBJ1-2,14,CASSPWDRYYGYTF,TGTGCCAGTTCACCCTGGGACAGGTACTATGGCTACACCTTC
NA,once,TRBV7-9,TRBJ1-2,16,CASSLAGDRQRYGYTF,TGTGCCAGCAGCTTAGCAGGGGATCGACAGAGATATGGCTACACCTTC
TRBD1,NA,TRBV6-6,TRBJ2-2,14,CASGRTGSTGELFF,TGTGCCAGCGGTAGGACAGGGAGCACCGGGGAGCTGTTTTTT
TRBD1,NA,TRBV28,TRBJ1-1,14,CASRTRQGGTEAFF,TGTGCCAGCAGGACAAGACAGGGAGGCACTGAAGCTTTCTTT
TRBD1,NA,TRBV5-6,TRBJ1-1,15,CASSWDRVGGTEAFF,TGTGCCAGCAGCTGGGACAGGGTAGGAGGTACTGAAGCTTTCTTT
TRBD2,once,TRBV5-1,TRBJ2-3,15,CASRLRLAEADTQYF,TGCGCCAGCAGGCTTAGACTAGCGGAAGCAGATACGCAGTATTTT
NA,NA,TRBV7-6,TRBJ2-5,14,CASSLEAMGGAAYF,TGTGCCAGCAGCTTAGAGGCAATGGGGGGGGCGGCGTACTTC
TRBD2,NA,TRBV27,TRBJ2-7,15,CASSPTSGIPYEQYF,TGTGCCAGCAGTCCTACTAGCGGGATTCCCTACGAGCAGTACTTC
TRBD2,NA,TRBV28,TRBJ2-3,15,CASSLAGLTTDTQYF,TGTGCCAGCAGTTTAGCGGGACTAACCACAGATACGCAGTATTTT
NA,NA,TRBV15,TRBJ1-5,14,CATSERIGNQPQHF,TGTGCCACCAGCGAGAGGATCGGCAATCAGCCCCAGCATTTT
TRBD1,NA,TRBV7-9,TRBJ1-2,13,CASRHRQGRGYTF,TGTGCCAGCAGACACAGACAGGGACGCGGCTACACCTTC
NA,NA,TRBV30,TRBJ2-7,14,CAWSRSSTGYEQYF,TGTGCCTGGAGTCGTTCTTCCACCGGCTACGAGCAGTACTTC
NA,NA,TRBV6-1,TRBJ1-5,13,CASSADYIGAQHF,TGTGCCAGCAGTGCAGACTATATCGGAGCCCAGCATTTT
NA,few,TRBV15,TRBJ2-2,14,CATRGGINTGELFF,TGTGCCACCAGGGGCGGGATCAACACCGGGGAGCTGTTTTTT
NA,NA,TRBV11-1,TRBJ2-3,14,CASSFGLLTDTQYF,TGTGCCAGCAGCTTCGGACTTCTCACAGATACGCAGTATTTT
TRBD1,NA,TRBV12-5,TRBJ2-7,14,CASGSDRVIHEQYF,TGTGCTAGTGGTTCCGACAGGGTGATCCACGAGCAGTACTTC
NA,NA,TRBV7-9,TRBJ2-7,13,CASSRWDTYEQYF,TGTGCCAGCAGCCGGTGGGACACCTACGAGCAGTACTTC
NA,NA,TRBV18,TRBJ2-7,13,CASSPPDSYEQYF,TGTGCCAGCTCACCCCCGGACAGCTACGAGCAGTACTTC
TRBD1,NA,TRBV5-8,TRBJ1-2,15,CASSSDRGRNYGYTF,TGTGCCAGCAGCTCGGACAGGGGGCGTAATTATGGCTACACCTTC
TRBD1,NA,TRBV11-2,TRBJ2-7,13,CASSSDRGHEQYF,TGTGCCAGCAGCAGTGACAGGGGCCACGAGCAGTACTTC
NA,NA,TRBV5-4,TRBJ2-1,12,CASSFDRNEQFF,TGTGCCAGCAGCTTCGATAGAAATGAGCAGTTCTTC
NA,few,TRBV20-1,TRBJ2-7,11,CSAHQDDEQYF,TGCAGTGCTCACCAGGATGATGAGCAGTACTTC
TRBD2,NA,TRBV2,TRBJ2-3,15,CASSLLAGNTDTQYF,TGTGCCAGCAGTTTACTAGCGGGAAACACAGATACGCAGTATTTT
TRBD1,once,TRBV27,TRBJ1-2,14,CASSLAPGTGDHTF,TGTGCCAGCAGTTTGGCTCCCGGGACAGGTGATCACACCTTC
TRBD2,NA,TRBV30,TRBJ2-7,14,CAWSAGLAPYEQYF,TGTGCCTGGAGTGCAGGACTAGCGCCCTACGAGCAGTACTTC
TRBD1,once,TRBV7-2,TRBJ2-7,15,CASSRGTGWVGEQYF,TGTGCCAGCAGCCGCGGGACAGGGTGGGTAGGCGAGCAGTACTTC
TRBD1,NA,TRBV30,TRBJ1-2,14,CAWSVLRGLYGYTF,TGTGCCTGGAGTGTACTAAGGGGGCTCTATGGCTACACCTTC
NA,once,TRBV9,TRBJ1-2,14,CASSFTTDKYGYTF,TGTGCCAGCAGTTTCACAACAGACAAATATGGCTACACCTTC
TRBD1,NA,TRBV6-1,TRBJ1-4,15,CASTEDGTGGQKLFF,TGTGCCAGCACTGAGGACGGGACAGGTGGCCAAAAACTGTTTTTT
TRBD2,NA,TRBV19,TRBJ2-1,16,CASEPRLAGTYNEQFF,TGTGCCAGTGAACCCCGACTAGCGGGTACCTACAATGAGCAGTTCTTC
NA,once,TRBV29-1,TRBJ1-5,13,CSASREGNQPQHF,TGCAGCGCAAGCAGGGAAGGCAATCAGCCCCAGCATTTT
TRBD1,NA,TRBV19,TRBJ1-1,17,CASSPYSDGTANSEAFF,TGTGCCAGTAGCCCATATTCTGACGGGACAGCGAATTCTGAAGCTTTCTTT
TRBD2,NA,TRBV6-6,TRBJ2-1,15,CASSYPGLAGDEQFF,TGTGCCAGCAGTTACCCCGGACTAGCGGGAGATGAGCAGTTCTTC
TRBD1,NA,TRBV27,TRBJ1-1,16,CASSLQTGKGDTEAFF,TGTGCCAGCAGTCTTCAGACAGGGAAGGGGGACACTGAAGCTTTCTTT
NA,NA,TRBV5-1,TRBJ1-3,14,CASSDDSSGNTIYF,TGCGCCAGCAGCGACGACAGTTCTGGAAACACCATATATTTT
NA,NA,TRBV29-1,TRBJ2-5,17,CSVEEGREGGFQETQYF,TGCAGCGTTGAAGAGGGCCGCGAGGGAGGTTTCCAAGAGACCCAGTACTTC
TRBD1,NA,TRBV10-2,TRBJ2-6,19,CASRVKTGGADAGANVLTF,TGCGCCAGCAGAGTTAAAACAGGGGGCGCTGACGCTGGGGCCAACGTCCTGACTTTC
TRBD1,few,TRBV27,TRBJ2-7,17,CASSLRVGTGAPYEQYF,TGTGCCAGCAGTTTAAGGGTGGGGACAGGAGCACCCTACGAGCAGTACTTC